This T cell receptor beta chain was captured by sequencing in a study of cytomegalovirus exposure and HLA in healthy donors. Germline V CDR1 and CDR2: SGHVS, FNYEAQ. The CDR3 loop spans 15 amino acids. With V trimmed by 5 bases and J by 2 bases, 7 bases remained unmatched. Study-wide points: Prediction of most subjects' HLA-A and HLA-B alleles by TCR beta sequences was reportedly accurate. In vitro experiments confirmed that three CMV-associated chains were specific for CMV antigens.

Concerning this clone itself: Antigen specificity is unknown.

With 60 Vbeta and 13 Jbeta primers, the PCR was carried out. Measured with immunoSEQ multiplex PCR; TCRdb has only the in-frame clones, and not every one. In total, the table holds more than 200,000 clones. The TCR comes from a woman aged 25 to 39 in good health and CMV-seropositive. The chain couples TRBV7-6 to TRBJ2-7, with TRBD1 matching over 9 bases. The specimen was PBMCs. The CDR3 DNA is TGTGCCAGCAGCCATCCGGGACAGGGAACCTACGAGCAGTACTTC. It yields the protein CASSHPGQGTYEQYF.